Listed here are 5 T cell receptor beta chains from one sample, sequenced in a study of read filtering for tumor transcriptome and immune sequencing. The library was built from around 380 ng RNA with molecular barcoded adaptors for alpha/delta and beta/gamma chains. TCRdb analysed the reads with MiXCR anew, one entry per CDR3 protein. This table has fewer than 75,000 distinct CDR3 sequences, under 25% appearing once. Sequencing input: a population of CD138-negative cells sorted from bone marrow. These TCRs come from a donor at least 40 years old with multiple myeloma.

This clonotype was found a few times. V is TRBV20-1 and J is TRBJ2-5, with TRBD1 matching over 10 bases. Looked up from germline, CDR1 is DFQATT and CDR2 is SNEGSKA (reference sequence). The CDR3 length is 11 residues. CDR3 coding DNA: TGCAGGACAGGGGGCGGAGAGACCCAGTACTTC. Translated: CRTGGGETQYF.

This clonotype was seen repeatedly, ten times or more. J is TRBJ1-4 and V is TRBV2, with no clear D. CDR1 SNHLY and CDR2 FYNNEI come from the germline V gene. There are 13 residues in the CDR3. The ends were cut back, 1 base at V and 7 bases at J, with 7 bases in the middle. The CDR3 DNA reads TGTGCCAGCAGTGAAGGAGGAGCTGAAAAACTGTTTTTT. Its protein product is CASSEGGAEKLFF.

The chain is built from TRBV14 and TRBJ2-5, with TRBD1 as a possible D gene (5 bases). The CDR3 loop spans 14 amino acids. The germline V and J ends were trimmed by 0 bases and 5 bases, with 10 bases remaining between them. The germline V gene has CDR1 SGHDN and CDR2 FVKESK. The CDR3 loop reads CASSQERGTETQYF. The CDR3 bases are TGTGCCAGCAGCCAAGAAAGGGGAACGGAGACCCAGTACTTC.

Many counts were recorded for this clonotype. This rearrangement joins TRBV28 to TRBJ2-2; possibly TRBD1 for D (5 bases). Germline lookup yields CDR1 MDHEN and CDR2 SYDVKM. This CDR3 contains 15 residues. The V end lost 3 bases, the J end lost 1 base, and 9 bases lay between the germline ends. As DNA, the CDR3 is TGTGCCAGCAGTTTCATTCAGGGGAACACCGGGGAGCTGTTTTTT. Translated: CASSFIQGNTGELFF. Based on the CDR3 plus reference TRBV28 and TRBJ2-2, the full variable domain is DVKVTQSSRYLVKRTGEKVFLECVQDMDHENMFWYRQDPGLGLRLIYFSYDVKMKEKGDIPEGYSVSREKKERFSLILESASTNQTSMYLCASSFIQGNTGELFFGEGSRLTVL.

This clonotype was found a few times. J is TRBJ2-2 and V is TRBV12-3 or TRBV12-4, with TRBD1 identical over 9 bases. The CDR3 spans 18 residues. Trimming at V came to 4 bases and at J to 3 bases, leaving 12 bases not matched to a gene. The CDR3 here is CASSSLGRGQGYTGELFF. CDR3 in DNA: TGTGCCAGCAGTTCTCTGGGGCGGGGACAGGGTTACACCGGGGAGCTGTTTTTT.